A single sample gave rise to the 11 T cell receptor beta chains below, sequenced in a study of blood T cell repertoires in COVID-19. The repertoire was sequenced with immunoSEQ multiplex PCR; TCRdb's copy has only in-frame clones and lacks some. The sample contains about 76,000 clones, roughly four fifths of which appear only once. Material for sequencing was peripheral blood. The receptors here all came from a human donor in a cohort sampled during active COVID-19.

The gene calls are TRBV6-5 and TRBJ1-5; no reliable D call. The germline V gene has CDR1 MNHEY and CDR2 SVGAGI. V was cut by 8 bases and J by 5 bases, with 13 bases left in between. CDR3 length: 13 residues. CDR3 DNA: TGTGCCAGCGGGCCGAACCAATATCAGCCCCAGCATTTT. Its translation is CASGPNQYQPQHF.

The chain couples TRBV7-3 to TRBJ2-3; tentatively, D is TRBD1 (5 bases). CDR1 and CDR2 from the germline V gene are SGHTA and FQGTGA. V shed 2 bases and J shed 2 bases, with 8 bases lying between them. This CDR3 has 14 residues. In nucleotides, the CDR3 is TGTGCCAGCAGCTTATCAGGGTACACAGATACGCAGTATTTT. Amino acids: CASSLSGYTDTQYF.

This clone was detected only a few times. The chain carries TRBV4-2 and TRBJ2-7, with 12 bases that match TRBD2. Germline V gene lookup returns CDR1 LGHNA and CDR2 YNFKEQ. With V trimmed by 2 bases and J by 3 bases, 5 bases remained unmatched. The CDR3 totals 16 residues. CDR3 region: CASSQRTSGVFYEQYF. The CDR3 DNA is TGTGCCAGCAGCCAAAGGACTAGCGGGGTTTTCTACGAGCAGTACTTC.

The chain couples TRBV18 to TRBJ2-7, with 9 bases identical to TRBD1. The CDR3 consists of 14 residues. The germline CDR1 and CDR2 sequences are KGHSH and LQKENI. V dropped 6 bases and J dropped 2; count of bases not matched to a gene: 5. The CDR3 nucleotides read TGTGCCAGCTCTCAGGACAGGGGTACCTACGAGCAGTACTTC. It yields the protein CASSQDRGTYEQYF. Supplemented by reference TRBV18 and TRBJ2-7, the full variable domain reads NAGVMQNPRHLVRRRGQEARLRCSPMKGHSHVYWYRQLPEEGLKFMVYLQKENIIDESGMPKERFSAEFPKEGPSILRIQQVVRGDSAAYFCASSQDRGTYEQYFGPGTRLTVT.

This chain connects TRBV5-1 to TRBJ1-2; 10 bases align to TRBD1. The CDR3 has 14 amino acids. V shed 3 bases, J shed 6 bases, and the junction held 5 bases outside the gene matches. In germline, CDR1 is SGHRS, CDR2 YFSETQ. CDR3 protein: CASSSPGTGDGYTF. CDR3 in DNA: TGCGCCAGCAGCTCACCCGGGACAGGGGATGGCTACACCTTC.

The rearrangement links TRBV18 to TRBJ1-2; 10 positions agree with TRBD1. Germline CDR1 and CDR2: KGHSH and LQKENI. This CDR3 has 18 amino acids. After removal of 4 bases from V and 4 bases from J, the junction contained 15 bases not matched to a gene. In nucleotides, the CDR3 is TGTGCCAGCTCACTCTCCGGGACAGGGGTGTTTGGGATCTATGGCTACACCTTC. It specifies CASSLSGTGVFGIYGYTF.

The rearrangement links TRBV4-1 to TRBJ2-3, with 8 bases identical to TRBD2. This CDR3 has 17 residues. The trim removed 4 bases at V and 0 bases at J, leaving 9 bases unmatched. CDR1 and CDR2 (germline): MGHRA, YSYEKL. The CDR3 loop reads CASSRERGGPSTDTQYF. The DNA for the CDR3 is TGCGCCAGCAGCCGGGAGCGCGGGGGGCCTAGCACAGATACGCAGTATTTT.

This chain uses TRBV6-5 with TRBJ1-1, with D perhaps TRBD1 (5 bases). In germline, CDR1 is MNHEY, CDR2 SVGAGI. V gave up 10 bases and J gave up 1 base, with 7 bases separating them. The CDR3 is 11 residues long. The CDR3 spells CATQGNTEAFF. The DNA of the CDR3 is TGTGCCACCCAGGGGAACACTGAAGCTTTCTTT.

This chain links TRBV18 with TRBJ2-1; a weak D match, TRBD2 (7 bases). Looked up from germline, CDR1 is KGHSH and CDR2 is LQKENI. The length of the CDR3 is 15 residues. Trimming took off 1 base at V and 6 bases at J, with 13 bases between the two ends. The CDR3: CASSPRGGPGNEQFF. CDR3 nucleotide sequence: TGTGCCAGCTCACCACGGGGGGGCCCGGGCAATGAGCAGTTCTTC.

In this sample, this clone turned up once. This sequence joins TRBV4-1 and TRBJ2-7, with D possibly matching TRBD2 (5 bases). With 4 bases removed from V and 5 bases from J, the gap between germline ends came to 18 bases. The CDR3 is 15 amino acids. Germline V gene sequence: CDR1 MGHRA, CDR2 YSYEKL. The CDR3 DNA follows: TGCGCCAGCAGCCTTAATCCGGACTGGTCCAACGAGCAGTACTTC. It encodes CASSLNPDWSNEQYF.

To note about this clone: The sample holds other DNA sequences that translate to the same CDR3. The chain couples TRBV7-9 to TRBJ1-4; 7 nucleotides line up with TRBD1. Germline values: CDR1 SEHNR, CDR2 FQNEAQ (reference sequence). V was pared by 1 base and J by 6 bases, with 2 bases of the junction left unmatched. The CDR3 runs to 14 residues. DNA for the CDR3: TGTGCCAGCAGCTTAGGACAGGGCTATGAAAAACTGTTTTTT. This encodes CASSLGQGYEKLFF.